The 10 T cell receptor beta chains below all came from one sample that was sequenced in a study of radiotherapy plus CTLA-4 blockade in lung cancer. Sequencing was performed with immunoSEQ multiplex PCR; in TCRdb, only in-frame clones are kept and a portion is missing. Of about 98,000 clones listed, 80% to 90% are singletons. The sequences come from peripheral blood, collected from a patient treated with radiotherapy plus ipilimumab. These receptors came from a human donor with non-small cell lung cancer that progressed on radiotherapy plus ipilimumab.

V gene TRBV9 combines with J gene TRBJ2-7, with 13 bases fitting TRBD2. This CDR3 has 15 amino acids. V dropped 3 bases and J dropped 5; count of bases not matched to a gene: 5. Germline V gene data show CDR1 as SGDLS and CDR2 as YYNGEE. The CDR3 protein is CASSAVGTSGNEQYF. CDR3 DNA: TGTGCCAGCAGCGCGGTAGGGACTAGCGGGAACGAGCAGTACTTC.

The V gene is TRBV6-1, the J gene TRBJ2-3; D remains unclear. CDR3 length: 13 amino acids. Germline V CDR1 and CDR2: MNHNS, SASEGT. V was cut by 5 bases and J by 4 bases, with 10 bases left in between. As DNA, the CDR3 is TGTGCCAGCAGTCTAGATCACCCAGATACGCAGTATTTT. Its translation is CASSLDHPDTQYF.

The V and J genes are TRBV19 and TRBJ2-1, with 11 bases identical to TRBD2. The J segment lost 7 bases and the V segment lost 4 bases, leaving 3 bases of the junction unmatched. The CDR3 sequence is 14 residues long. CDR1 and CDR2 from the germline V gene are LNHDA and SQIVND (reference sequence). The CDR3 DNA follows: TGTGCCAGTAGTAAGACTAGCGGGGTAAATGAGCAGTTCTTC. It codes for CASSKTSGVNEQFF. The variable domain in full, with the rest retrieved from reference TRBV19 and TRBJ2-1, is DGGITQSPKYLFRKEGQNVTLSCEQNLNHDAMYWYRQDPGQGLRLIYYSQIVNDFQKGDIAEGYSVSREKKESFPLTVTSAQKNPTAFYLCASSKTSGVNEQFFGPGTRLTVL.

For the CDR3, the DNA is TGTGCCAGTAACGACAGGCGCTATCAGCCCCAGCATTTT. As protein: CASNDRRYQPQHF. The chain links TRBV19 to TRBJ1-5; TRBD1 might be the D (6 bases). With 7 bases removed from V and 5 bases from J, the gap between germline ends came to 12 bases. Per germline, CDR1 LNHDA and CDR2 SQIVND (reference sequence). This CDR3 has 13 amino acids.

This chain joins TRBV30 and TRBJ2-1; maybe TRBD2 (6 bases). In germline, CDR1 is GTSNPN, CDR2 SVGIG (reference sequence). The ends were cut back, 2 bases at V and 9 bases at J, with 11 bases in the middle. This CDR3 spans 12 amino acids. CDR3 protein: CAWSPGTVEQFF. CDR3 nucleotides: TGTGCCTGGAGTCCGGGGACTGTTGAGCAGTTCTTC. Together with reference TRBV30 and TRBJ2-1, the CDR3 gives the full variable domain: SQTIHQWPATLVQPVGSPLSLECTVEGTSNPNLYWYRQAAGRGLQLLFYSVGIGQISSEVPQNLSASRPQDRQFILSSKKLLLSDSGFYLCAWSPGTVEQFFGPGTRLTVL.

The chain carries TRBV7-9 and TRBJ2-2, with TRBD2 identical over 8 bases. This CDR3 is 16 amino acids long. From germline, CDR1 is SEHNR and CDR2 FQNEAQ (reference sequence). Losses at the gene ends were 0 bases for V and 6 bases for J; bases not matched to a gene: 6. The CDR3 protein is CASSLASGINAGELFF. The CDR3 DNA follows: TGTGCCAGCAGCTTAGCTAGCGGGATAAACGCCGGGGAGCTGTTTTTT. The full variable domain, with the rest looked up from reference TRBV7-9 and TRBJ2-2, is DTGVSQNPRHKITKRGQNVTFRCDPISEHNRLYWYRQTLGQGPEFLTYFQNEAQLEKSRLLSDRFSAERPKGSFSTLEIQRTEQGDSAMYLCASSLASGINAGELFFGEGSRLTVL.

The CDR3 coding sequence is TGTGCCAGCAGTCCGGGCCTTTACAATGAGCAGTTCTTC. Its protein is CASSPGLYNEQFF. V usage is TRBV6-4 and J usage is TRBJ2-1; D is undetermined. V lost 5 bases and J lost 4, with 9 bases in between. The CDR3 is 13 residues long. From germline, CDR1 is MRHNA and CDR2 SNTAGT.

V gene TRBV9 combines with J gene TRBJ2-3, with D maybe TRBD2 (7 bases). Between the trimmed V and J ends, which lost 2 bases and 2 bases, there was a span of 21 bases. This CDR3 region has 18 residues. Germline CDR1 SGDLS, CDR2 YYNGEE. The CDR3 bases are TGTGCCAGCAGCGTCGGGGCTCTAGACCGGGGGGCCACAGATACGCAGTATTTT. It yields the protein CASSVGALDRGATDTQYF.

The CDR3 is CASSPEAGNQPQHF. As DNA, the CDR3 is TGTGCCAGCAGCCCAGAGGCAGGGAATCAGCCCCAGCATTTT. The rearrangement links TRBV7-2 to TRBJ1-5; the D gene is possibly TRBD1 (5 bases). The V gene lost 5 bases and the J gene lost 4 bases, with 12 bases spanning the gap. This CDR3 is 14 amino acids long. Germline V gene lookup returns CDR1 SGHTA and CDR2 FQGNSA.

The chain is built from TRBV19 and TRBJ2-1; 13 nucleotides align to TRBD2. Germline V lookup: CDR1 LNHDA, CDR2 SQIVND (reference sequence). The CDR3 contains 14 residues. J lost 4 bases, V lost 10 bases, and 4 bases had no gene match. CDR3 in amino acids: CATSGLAGYNEQFF. CDR3 DNA: TGTGCCACCTCGGGACTAGCGGGATACAATGAGCAGTTCTTC.